This T cell receptor beta chain appears in the sequencing data of a study of shared T cell receptors in the human thymus. The data were produced by immunoSEQ multiplex PCR, yet TCRdb's version contains in-frame clones alone and is incomplete. The repertoire has some 640,000 clones, about 90% of them found once; the top ten carry roughly 0.0094%. This sample also appeared in a second study, on human thymus T cells. That paper notes: Having corrective surgery for congenital heart defects, healthy Finnish infants were the ones who donated. The thymus tissue came from resections taken during corrective heart surgery. Across thymic and blood repertoires, the usage of V and J genes appeared to be biased. In unrelated individuals, thymic repertoires overlapped highly, according to related research.

Material for sequencing was thymocytes. The sequence was obtained from a boy younger than two with a congenital heart defect.

The CDR3 sequence: CASSHTGTVNTEAFF. The CDR3 region has the DNA TGCGCCAGCAGCCATACAGGGACGGTGAACACTGAAGCTTTCTTT. V is TRBV4-3 and J is TRBJ1-1; D perhaps matches TRBD1 (6 bases). Trimming removed 3 bases at V and 0 bases at J, with 11 bases between. Germline assignment: CDR1 LGHNA and CDR2 YSLEER. This CDR3 comprises 15 residues.